This T cell receptor beta chain was identified in a study of T-cell reconstitution after alpha-beta-depleted transplantation in children. Unique molecular identifiers were incorporated into the prepared TCRbeta library. One entry per CDR3 protein, called by TCRdb with MiXCR from the PCR reads. The sample includes over 85,000 distinct CDR3 sequences, about 9.4% seen only once; the top ten take 6.5% to 9.5%. V was cut by 6 bases and J by 0 bases, with 11 bases left in between. This CDR3 is 13 amino acids long. Looked up from germline, CDR1 is DFQATT and CDR2 is SNEGSKA (reference sequence). The chain has TRBV20-1 and TRBJ1-1; D call uncertain. The material was PBMCs from the stem cell graft donor, obtained from the stem cell graft. This TCR came from a human donor who donated a stem cell graft to a child with acute lymphoblastic leukemia. CDR3 nucleotides: TGCAGTGCCCGGAAGCCCTTGAACACTGAAGCTTTCTTT. It codes for CSARKPLNTEAFF.